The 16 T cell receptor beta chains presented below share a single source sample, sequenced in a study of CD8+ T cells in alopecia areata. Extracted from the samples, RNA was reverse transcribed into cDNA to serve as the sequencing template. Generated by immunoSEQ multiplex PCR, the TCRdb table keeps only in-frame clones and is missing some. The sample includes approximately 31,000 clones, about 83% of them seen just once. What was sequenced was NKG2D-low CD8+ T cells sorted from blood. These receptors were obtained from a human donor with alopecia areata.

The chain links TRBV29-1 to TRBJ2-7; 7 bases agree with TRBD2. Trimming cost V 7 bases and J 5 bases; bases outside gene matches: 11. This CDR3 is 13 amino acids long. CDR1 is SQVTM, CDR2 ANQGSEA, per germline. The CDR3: CSGRGGSFDEQYF. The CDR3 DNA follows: TGCAGCGGGAGGGGCGGGAGTTTCGACGAGCAGTACTTC.

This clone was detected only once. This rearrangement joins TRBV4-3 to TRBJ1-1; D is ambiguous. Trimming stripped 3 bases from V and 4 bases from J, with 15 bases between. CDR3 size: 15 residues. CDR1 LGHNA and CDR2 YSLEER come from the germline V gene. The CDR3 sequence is CASSQIRFGGTEAFF. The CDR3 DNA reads TGCGCCAGCAGCCAGATACGGTTTGGCGGCACTGAAGCTTTCTTT.

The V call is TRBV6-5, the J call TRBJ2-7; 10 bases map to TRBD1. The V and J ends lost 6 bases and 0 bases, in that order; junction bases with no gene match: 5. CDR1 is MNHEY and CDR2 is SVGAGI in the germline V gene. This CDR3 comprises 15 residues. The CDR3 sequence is CASSPGTGASYEQYF. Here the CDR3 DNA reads TGTGCCAGCAGCCCCGGGACAGGGGCCTCCTACGAGCAGTACTTC.

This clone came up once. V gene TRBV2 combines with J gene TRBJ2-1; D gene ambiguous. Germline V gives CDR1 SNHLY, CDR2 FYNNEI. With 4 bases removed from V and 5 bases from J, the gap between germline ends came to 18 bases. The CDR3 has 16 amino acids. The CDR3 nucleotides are TGTGCCAGCAGTGGTGTGGGTGAACCGCTTAACAATGAGCAGTTCTTC. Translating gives CASSGVGEPLNNEQFF.

The CDR3 DNA sequence: TGTGCCTGGAGTGCCCTAGCGGAGTACAATGAGCAGTTCTTC. This sequence encodes CAWSALAEYNEQFF. This rearrangement joins TRBV30 to TRBJ2-1; TRBD2 matches at 7 bases. This CDR3 contains 14 residues. The germline CDR1 and CDR2 sequences are GTSNPN and SVGIG (reference sequence). V shed 1 base, J shed 4 bases, and the junction held 4 bases outside the gene matches.

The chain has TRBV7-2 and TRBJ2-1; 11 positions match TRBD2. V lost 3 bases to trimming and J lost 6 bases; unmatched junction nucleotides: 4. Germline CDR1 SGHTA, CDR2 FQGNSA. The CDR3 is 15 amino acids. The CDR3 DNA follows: TGTGCCAGCAGCTTTACTAGCGGGAGCGGCAATGAGCAGTTCTTC. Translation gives CASSFTSGSGNEQFF. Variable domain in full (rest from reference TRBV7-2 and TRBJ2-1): GAGVSQSPSNKVTEKGKDVELRCDPISGHTALYWYRQSLGQGLEFLIYFQGNSAPDKSGLPSDRFSAERTGGSVSTLTIQRTQQEDSAVYLCASSFTSGSGNEQFFGPGTRLTVL.

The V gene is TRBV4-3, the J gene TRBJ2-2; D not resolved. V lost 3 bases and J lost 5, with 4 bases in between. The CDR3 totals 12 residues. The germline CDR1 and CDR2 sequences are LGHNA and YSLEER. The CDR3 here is CASSHPTGELFF. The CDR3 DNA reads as TGCGCCAGCAGCCACCCAACCGGGGAGCTGTTTTTT.

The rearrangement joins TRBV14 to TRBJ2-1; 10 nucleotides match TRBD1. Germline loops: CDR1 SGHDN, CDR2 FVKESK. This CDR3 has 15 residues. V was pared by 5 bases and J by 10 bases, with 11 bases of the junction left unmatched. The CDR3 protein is CASSSPGQGSWEQFF. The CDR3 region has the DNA TGTGCCAGCAGCTCACCGGGACAGGGGTCTTGGGAGCAGTTCTTC.

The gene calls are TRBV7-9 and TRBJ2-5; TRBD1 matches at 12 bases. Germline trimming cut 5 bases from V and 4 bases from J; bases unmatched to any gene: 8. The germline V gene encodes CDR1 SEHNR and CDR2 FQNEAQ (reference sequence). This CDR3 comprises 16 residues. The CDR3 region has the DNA TGTGCCAGCAGCGGAGGGACAGGGGGCTTGGGAGAGACCCAGTACTTC. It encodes CASSGGTGGLGETQYF.

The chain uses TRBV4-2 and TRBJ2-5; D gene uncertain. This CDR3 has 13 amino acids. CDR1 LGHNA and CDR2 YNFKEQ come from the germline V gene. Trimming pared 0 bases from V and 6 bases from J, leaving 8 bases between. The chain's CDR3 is CASSQDYSKTQYF. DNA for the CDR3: TGTGCCAGCAGCCAAGATTATTCGAAGACCCAGTACTTC.

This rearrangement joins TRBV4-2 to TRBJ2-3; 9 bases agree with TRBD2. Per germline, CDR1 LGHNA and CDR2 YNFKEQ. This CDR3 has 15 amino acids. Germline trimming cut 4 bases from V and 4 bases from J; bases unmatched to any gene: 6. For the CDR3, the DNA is TGTGCCAGCAGCCTACGGGCGGGGGGGGCAGATACGCAGTATTTT. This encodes CASSLRAGGADTQYF.

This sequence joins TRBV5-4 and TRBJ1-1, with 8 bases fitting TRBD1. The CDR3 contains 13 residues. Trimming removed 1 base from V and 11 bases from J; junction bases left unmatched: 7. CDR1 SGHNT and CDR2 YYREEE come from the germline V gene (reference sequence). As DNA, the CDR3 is TGTGCCAGCAGCTTGACAGGGGGTTTATCGGCTTTCTTT. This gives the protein CASSLTGGLSAFF.

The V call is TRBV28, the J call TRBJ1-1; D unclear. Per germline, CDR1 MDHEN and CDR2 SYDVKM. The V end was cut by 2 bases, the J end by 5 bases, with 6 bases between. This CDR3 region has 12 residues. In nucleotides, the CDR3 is TGTGCCAGCAGTTTAATCGGAACTGAAGCTTTCTTT. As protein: CASSLIGTEAFF.

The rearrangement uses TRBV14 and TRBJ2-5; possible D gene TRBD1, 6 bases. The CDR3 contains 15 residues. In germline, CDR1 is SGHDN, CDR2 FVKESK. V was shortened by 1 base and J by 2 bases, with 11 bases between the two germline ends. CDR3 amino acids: CASSQVWGPQETQYF. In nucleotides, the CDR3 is TGTGCCAGCAGCCAAGTTTGGGGGCCTCAAGAGACCCAGTACTTC. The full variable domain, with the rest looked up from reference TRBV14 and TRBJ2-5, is EAGVTQFPSHSVIEKGQTVTLRCDPISGHDNLYWYRRVMGKEIKFLLHFVKESKQDESGMPNNRFLAERTGGTYSTLKVQPAELEDSGVYFCASSQVWGPQETQYFGPGTRLLVL.

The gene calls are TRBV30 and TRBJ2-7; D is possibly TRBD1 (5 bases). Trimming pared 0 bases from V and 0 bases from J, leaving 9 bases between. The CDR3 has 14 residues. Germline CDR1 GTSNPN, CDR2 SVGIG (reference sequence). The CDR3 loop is CAWSVGAGSYEQYF. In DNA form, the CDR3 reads TGTGCCTGGAGTGTAGGGGCAGGCTCCTACGAGCAGTACTTC.

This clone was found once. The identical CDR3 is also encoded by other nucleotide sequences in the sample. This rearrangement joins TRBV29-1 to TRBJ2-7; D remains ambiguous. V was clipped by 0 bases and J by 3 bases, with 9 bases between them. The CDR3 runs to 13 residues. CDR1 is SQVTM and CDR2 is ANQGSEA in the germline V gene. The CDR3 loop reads CSVEDRARYEQYF. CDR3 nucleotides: TGCAGCGTTGAAGATAGGGCTCGCTACGAGCAGTACTTC.